The present entry profiles one T cell receptor (beta chain) with its context. As yet, its antigen is unknown. This sample is part of a study of cytomegalovirus exposure and HLA in healthy donors. For the study at large: There were 65 million to 85 million unique TCRs (from HLA-typed donors) in an early data release. Study-wide points: For presence/absence analyses, sequencing depth was assumed to be roughly uniform across donors. Immune exposure information available was restricted to CMV serostatus.

With 60 Vbeta and 13 Jbeta primers, the PCR was carried out. This table comes from immunoSEQ multiplex PCR, and its TCRdb copy is limited to in-frame clones, with some not included. The sample lists 150,000 to 200,000 clones; 60% to 85% were seen once. CDR3 length equals 15 residues. V gave up 0 bases and J gave up 8 bases; unmatched junction bases: 3. Germline loops: CDR1 MRHNA, CDR2 SNTAGT. The chain combines TRBV6-4 with TRBJ2-1, with 11 bases fitting TRBD2. This clonotype was sampled from a male donor in good health and CMV-seropositive. The source material was PBMCs. This CDR3 reads CASSDSISGGDEQFF. The CDR3, as DNA: TGTGCCAGCAGTGACTCGATTAGCGGGGGGGATGAGCAGTTCTTC.